Listed here are 28 T cell receptor beta chains from one sample, sequenced in a study of Ad26.COV2.S vaccination and SARS-CoV-2 variants. Sequencing used immunoSEQ multiplex PCR; TCRdb keeps in-frame clones, though not all of them. The sample shows almost 400,000 clones, 70% to 90% of them seen only once. Treatment in this sample: 15 to 20 received Ad26.COV2.S at low or high dose, single or two shots; about 5 received placebo; per-sample allocation not given. Day 63 following the first vaccine or placebo injection was when the samples were taken. The specimen was peripheral blood, collected in a trial of Ad26.COV2.S vaccine versus placebo. The receptors were sampled from a person aged 18-60 years who received the Ad26.COV2.S COVID-19 vaccine or a placebo.

The chain couples TRBV27 to TRBJ2-1; TRBD2 matches 7 bases. Per the germline V gene, CDR1 is MNHEY and CDR2 is SMNVEV (reference sequence). Trimming cost V 0 bases and J 4 bases; bases outside gene matches: 9. CDR3 length: 17 amino acids. The CDR3 sequence: CASSLSVGLVRYNEQFF. The CDR3 DNA reads TGTGCCAGCAGTTTATCGGTCGGACTAGTGAGGTACAATGAGCAGTTCTTC.

This clone was counted once. The V call is TRBV30, the J call TRBJ2-7; D is possibly TRBD1 (5 bases). V was trimmed by 4 bases and J by 4 bases, leaving 8 bases between them. The germline V gene encodes CDR1 GTSNPN and CDR2 SVGIG (reference sequence). The CDR3 runs to 11 residues. The CDR3 DNA follows: TGTGCCTGGACCAGACAGTACGAGCAGTACTTC. Translation: CAWTRQYEQYF.

Here the CDR3 DNA reads TGTGCCAGCAGCTTAGATCCCGGGAGAGGAGAGACCCAGTACTTC. Residues: CASSLDPGRGETQYF. The chain joins TRBV11-3 to TRBJ2-5, with D possibly matching TRBD2 (6 bases). The CDR3 spans 15 residues. Trimming stripped 0 bases from V and 4 bases from J, with 12 bases between. CDR1 is SGHNT and CDR2 is YENEEA in the germline V gene.

This chain joins TRBV27 and TRBJ2-1; a weak D match, TRBD1 (5 bases). This CDR3 has 15 residues. V was clipped by 2 bases and J by 4 bases, with 12 bases between them. Germline V lookup: CDR1 MNHEY, CDR2 SMNVEV (reference sequence). The chain's CDR3 is CASSLRGGQYNEQFF. CDR3 in DNA: TGTGCCAGCAGTTTAAGGGGCGGTCAGTACAATGAGCAGTTCTTC.

The gene calls are TRBV3-1 (or the pseudogene TRBV3-2) and TRBJ1-4; 7 bases line up with TRBD1. CDR3 size: 16 residues. Per germline, CDR1 LGHDT and CDR2 YNNKEL (reference sequence). Trimming took 2 bases from V and 5 from J; bases not matched to a gene: 8. The CDR3 region is CASSQSPRGGNEKLFF. CDR3 in DNA: TGTGCCAGCAGCCAAAGTCCCAGGGGGGGAAATGAAAAACTGTTTTTT.

The gene calls are TRBV6-5 and TRBJ2-7; TRBD2 is a possible D gene (6 bases). The V end was cut by 5 bases, the J end by 2 bases, with 13 bases between. The length of the CDR3 is 14 residues. Germline loops: CDR1 MNHEY, CDR2 SVGAGI. The CDR3: CASSLGGRPYEQYF. The CDR3 DNA follows: TGTGCCAGCAGTCTTGGAGGGCGCCCCTACGAGCAGTACTTC.

This chain joins TRBV5-1 and TRBJ2-7; D perhaps matches TRBD2 (5 bases). From germline, CDR1 is SGHRS and CDR2 YFSETQ. CDR3 length equals 12 residues. Trimming cost V 1 base and J 7 bases, with 9 bases left between them. Here the CDR3 DNA reads TGCGCCAGCAGCTTGAAGCCGGGGGAGCAGTACTTC. This translates into CASSLKPGEQYF.

The chain carries TRBV7-3 and TRBJ2-1; 9 nucleotides line up with TRBD2. V dropped 7 bases and J dropped 0; count of bases not matched to a gene: 7. This CDR3 is built from 16 residues. Germline loops: CDR1 SGHTA, CDR2 FQGTGA. The DNA for the CDR3 is TGTGCCAGCAACCGAGCGGGAGGACACTCCTACAATGAGCAGTTCTTC. Translation: CASNRAGGHSYNEQFF.

The chain combines TRBV27 with TRBJ2-7; TRBD2 might be the D (6 bases). The CDR3 length is 15 residues. Trimming removed 5 bases at V and 3 bases at J, with 17 bases between. Germline-derived CDR1 and CDR2 are MNHEY and SMNVEV (reference sequence). CDR3 bases: TGTGCCAGCAGTCGGAAATCGGGACTCATCTACGAGCAGTACTTC. Protein: CASSRKSGLIYEQYF.

This sequence joins TRBV28 and TRBJ2-7; D is uncertain. CDR1 is MDHEN and CDR2 is SYDVKM in the germline V gene. Trimming removed 5 bases at V and 0 bases at J, with 8 bases between. The CDR3 contains 13 residues. CDR3 in amino acids: CASSNSGSYEQYF. DNA of the CDR3: TGTGCCAGCAGTAACAGTGGCTCCTACGAGCAGTACTTC.

The chain joins TRBV5-8 to TRBJ1-4; D unclear. V was trimmed by 0 bases and J by 8 bases, leaving 5 bases between them. Germline values: CDR1 SGHTS, CDR2 YDEGEE. This CDR3 is built from 12 residues. This chain's CDR3 is CASSLAVEKLFF. CDR3 coding DNA: TGTGCCAGCAGCTTGGCCGTAGAAAAACTGTTTTTT.

J is TRBJ2-3 and V is TRBV5-1; D tentatively fits TRBD1 or TRBD2 (5 bases each). Germline CDR1 is SGHRS and CDR2 is YFSETQ. V lost 0 bases, J lost 6 bases, and 11 bases lay in between. The CDR3 contains 14 residues. The CDR3 is CASSLAAGSDTQYF. The DNA of the CDR3 is TGCGCCAGCAGCTTGGCGGCAGGGAGTGATACGCAGTATTTT.

The chain uses TRBV15 and TRBJ1-2, with 7 nucleotides matching TRBD1. The V gene end was trimmed by 1 base and the J gene end by 4 bases; junction bases not matched to a gene: 9. Germline V gene sequence: CDR1 LNHNV, CDR2 YYDKDF (reference sequence). The CDR3 contains 16 residues. The CDR3 loop is CATSRAKGQRLYGYTF. CDR3 DNA: TGTGCCACCAGCAGAGCCAAGGGACAGCGGCTCTATGGCTACACCTTC.

The rearrangement joins TRBV19 to TRBJ2-1; D gene uncertain. The CDR3 loop spans 15 amino acids. Trimming pared 3 bases from V and 4 bases from J, leaving 13 bases between. CDR1 LNHDA and CDR2 SQIVND come from the germline V gene (reference sequence). CDR3 bases: TGTGCCAGTAGTATCCCCCAGCGATTTTACAATGAGCAGTTCTTC. Translating gives CASSIPQRFYNEQFF.

This rearrangement joins TRBV30 to TRBJ1-2; 11 positions agree with TRBD1. This CDR3 has 14 amino acids. The junction had 2 bases not matched to a gene; V was cut back by 0 bases and J by 5 bases. The germline CDR1 and CDR2 sequences are GTSNPN and SVGIG (reference sequence). The CDR3, as DNA: TGTGCCTGGAGTGTGGACAGGGGGCTTTATGGCTACACCTTC. Translation: CAWSVDRGLYGYTF.

The chain carries TRBV18 and TRBJ2-3, with 7 bases that match TRBD2. The CDR3 spans 13 residues. Per germline, CDR1 KGHSH and CDR2 LQKENI. The junction had 1 base not matched to a gene; V was cut back by 5 bases and J by 2 bases. CDR3 protein: CASSRDYTDTQYF. Here the CDR3 DNA reads TGTGCCAGCTCAAGGGACTACACAGATACGCAGTATTTT.

V gene TRBV7-6 combines with J gene TRBJ1-3; D is unclear. Trimming removed 5 bases from V and 1 base from J, with 15 bases in between. CDR1 and CDR2 from the germline V gene are SGHVS and FNYEAQ. This CDR3 comprises 16 residues. CDR3 nucleotides: TGTGCCAGCAGCGCCGCACCAGTAGGTTCTGGAAACACCATATATTTT. It specifies CASSAAPVGSGNTIYF.

This clone was recorded only once. Within the sample, other DNA sequences also encode this same CDR3. The chain links TRBV27 to TRBJ2-3; no firm D call. Germline lookup yields CDR1 MNHEY and CDR2 SMNVEV (reference sequence). V was pared by 4 bases and J by 1 base, with 6 bases between. The CDR3 covers 13 residues. CDR3 sequence reads: CASSSRRTDTQYF. The CDR3 DNA reads TGTGCCAGCAGTTCTCGCCGCACAGATACGCAGTATTTT.

The CDR3 is CASSLALVVREQFF. In nucleotides, the CDR3 is TGTGCCAGCAGCTTAGCACTTGTTGTACGGGAGCAGTTCTTC. This chain connects TRBV7-2 to TRBJ2-1; D remains unclear. Looked up from germline, CDR1 is SGHTA and CDR2 is FQGNSA. With 0 bases removed from V and 10 bases from J, the gap between germline ends came to 13 bases. The CDR3 has 14 amino acids.

This chain uses TRBV9 with TRBJ2-2, with 7 positions matching TRBD2. Germline V gives CDR1 SGDLS, CDR2 YYNGEE. The trim removed 0 bases at V and 0 bases at J, leaving 2 bases unmatched. There are 16 residues in the CDR3. CDR3 nucleotides: TGTGCCAGCAGCGTAGAGGGGACTACGAACACCGGGGAGCTGTTTTTT. Amino acid sequence: CASSVEGTTNTGELFF. Together with reference TRBV9 and TRBJ2-2, the CDR3 gives the full variable domain: DSGVTQTPKHLITATGQRVTLRCSPRSGDLSVYWYQQSLDQGLQFLIQYYNGEERAKGNILERFSAQQFPDLHSELNLSSLELGDSALYFCASSVEGTTNTGELFFGEGSRLTVL.

This clone was seen once. The genes are TRBV20-1 and TRBJ2-2; TRBD2 matches 8 bases. J was trimmed by 0 bases and V by 6 bases; bases with no gene match: 6. There are 15 residues in the CDR3. Germline CDR1 is DFQATT and CDR2 is SNEGSKA (reference sequence). CDR3 nucleotides: TGCAGTGCCAGTGCGGGAGGCCCGAACACCGGGGAGCTGTTTTTT. Amino acid sequence: CSASAGGPNTGELFF.

V and J are TRBV4-1 and TRBJ2-3; tentative D call: TRBD2 (6 bases). The CDR3 totals 16 residues. Germline V gene lookup returns CDR1 MGHRA and CDR2 YSYEKL. V dropped 4 bases and J dropped 2 bases, with 16 bases sitting between them. CDR3 amino acids: CASSLGFSGDTDTQYF. In DNA, the CDR3 is TGCGCCAGCAGCCTGGGCTTTAGCGGTGACACAGATACGCAGTATTTT.

This chain uses TRBV18 with TRBJ2-7, with D perhaps TRBD1 (5 bases). Trimming shortened V by 0 bases and J by 2 bases, and 8 bases separated the two germline ends. Germline lookup yields CDR1 KGHSH and CDR2 LQKENI. This CDR3 spans 14 amino acids. The CDR3 sequence is CASSPPGRAYEQYF. The DNA for the CDR3 is TGTGCCAGCTCACCACCCGGCAGGGCCTACGAGCAGTACTTC. The full variable domain, its missing parts supplied by reference TRBV18 and TRBJ2-7, is NAGVMQNPRHLVRRRGQEARLRCSPMKGHSHVYWYRQLPEEGLKFMVYLQKENIIDESGMPKERFSAEFPKEGPSILRIQQVVRGDSAAYFCASSPPGRAYEQYFGPGTRLTVT.

In regard to this clone: This sample also contains other DNA sequences that code for the same CDR3. The V call is TRBV18, the J call TRBJ2-7; no reliable D call. The CDR3 loop spans 13 amino acids. V was shortened by 3 bases and J by 0 bases, with 6 bases between the two germline ends. Per the germline V gene, CDR1 is KGHSH and CDR2 is LQKENI. The CDR3: CASSPRSSYEQYF. CDR3 coding DNA: TGTGCCAGCTCACCCAGGTCCTCCTACGAGCAGTACTTC. The complete variable domain, with remaining parts taken from reference TRBV18 and TRBJ2-7, reads NAGVMQNPRHLVRRRGQEARLRCSPMKGHSHVYWYRQLPEEGLKFMVYLQKENIIDESGMPKERFSAEFPKEGPSILRIQQVVRGDSAAYFCASSPRSSYEQYFGPGTRLTVT.

J is TRBJ2-1 and V is TRBV10-1; D is uncertain. Germline CDR1 reads WNHNN; CDR2 reads SYGVQD (reference sequence). The V gene lost 0 bases and the J gene lost 1 base, with 10 bases spanning the gap. This CDR3 is 16 amino acids long. As DNA, the CDR3 is TGCGCCAGCAGTGAGTCGGGCAGACGATCCTACAATGAGCAGTTCTTC. Its translation: CASSESGRRSYNEQFF.

V gene TRBV2 combines with J gene TRBJ2-7, with no clear D. Per germline, CDR1 SNHLY and CDR2 FYNNEI. The CDR3 is made up of 14 amino acids. Trimming shortened V by 2 bases and J by 4 bases, and 12 bases separated the two germline ends. CDR3 sequence (DNA): TGTGCCAGCAGTGAATACAAGGGTCGGTACGAGCAGTACTTC. Protein sequence: CASSEYKGRYEQYF.

The chain carries TRBV5-1 and TRBJ1-2, with 8 positions matching TRBD1. Germline V gene data show CDR1 as SGHRS and CDR2 as YFSETQ. V lost 3 bases, J lost 6 bases, and 7 bases stayed unmatched. The CDR3 totals 14 residues. CDR3 sequence: CASSSGDRSDGYTF. CDR3 nucleotide sequence: TGCGCCAGCAGCTCGGGGGACAGGAGTGATGGCTACACCTTC. The entire variable domain, with the rest obtained from reference TRBV5-1 and TRBJ1-2, is as follows: KAGVTQTPRYLIKTRGQQVTLSCSPISGHRSVSWYQQTPGQGLQFLFEYFSETQRNKGNFPGRFSGRQFSNSRSEMNVSTLELGDSALYLCASSSGDRSDGYTFGSGTRLTVV.

The V call is TRBV14, the J call TRBJ2-2; TRBD2 might be the D (6 bases). Germline V gives CDR1 SGHDN, CDR2 FVKESK. The germline V and J ends were trimmed by 1 base and 5 bases, with 14 bases remaining between them. CDR3 length: 16 amino acids. CDR3 amino acids: CASSQAEGLFTGELFF. The CDR3 nucleotides are TGTGCCAGCAGCCAAGCTGAGGGACTCTTTACCGGGGAGCTGTTTTTT.